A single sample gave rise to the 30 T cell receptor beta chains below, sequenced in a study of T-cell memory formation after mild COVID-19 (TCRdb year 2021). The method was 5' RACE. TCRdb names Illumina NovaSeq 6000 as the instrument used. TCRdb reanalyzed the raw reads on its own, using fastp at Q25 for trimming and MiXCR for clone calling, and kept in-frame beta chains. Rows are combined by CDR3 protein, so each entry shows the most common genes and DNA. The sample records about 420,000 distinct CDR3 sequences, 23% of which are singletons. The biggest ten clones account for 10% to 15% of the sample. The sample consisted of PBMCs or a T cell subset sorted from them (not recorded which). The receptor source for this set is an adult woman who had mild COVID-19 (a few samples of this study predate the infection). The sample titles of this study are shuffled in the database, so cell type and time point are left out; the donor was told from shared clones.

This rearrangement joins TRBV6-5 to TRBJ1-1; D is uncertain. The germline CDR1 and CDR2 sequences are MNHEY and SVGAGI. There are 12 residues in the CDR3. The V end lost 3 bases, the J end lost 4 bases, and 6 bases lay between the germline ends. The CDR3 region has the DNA TGTGCCAGCAGTTATTACCCCACTGAAGCTTTCTTT. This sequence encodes CASSYYPTEAFF.

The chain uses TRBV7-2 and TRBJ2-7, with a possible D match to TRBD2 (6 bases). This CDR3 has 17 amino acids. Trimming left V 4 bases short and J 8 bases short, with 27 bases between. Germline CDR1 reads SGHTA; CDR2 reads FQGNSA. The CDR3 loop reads CASSSGMRGGPKDKQYF. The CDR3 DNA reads TGTGCCAGCAGCTCTGGTATGAGAGGAGGGCCTAAAGATAAGCAGTACTTC.

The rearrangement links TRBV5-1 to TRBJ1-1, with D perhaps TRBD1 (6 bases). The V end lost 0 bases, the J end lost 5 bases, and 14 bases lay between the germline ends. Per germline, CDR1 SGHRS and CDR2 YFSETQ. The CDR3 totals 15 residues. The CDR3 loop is CASSLGPGAWTEAFF. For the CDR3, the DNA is TGCGCCAGCAGCTTGGGTCCGGGGGCTTGGACTGAAGCTTTCTTT.

The DNA for the CDR3 is TGTGCCAGCACCAGGCAGGCTGCGACTAACTATGGCTACACCTTC. As protein: CASTRQAATNYGYTF. The chain employs TRBV9 and TRBJ1-2; D is ambiguous. This CDR3 comprises 15 residues. In germline, CDR1 is SGDLS, CDR2 YYNGEE. V lost 6 bases and J lost 0, with 15 bases in between.

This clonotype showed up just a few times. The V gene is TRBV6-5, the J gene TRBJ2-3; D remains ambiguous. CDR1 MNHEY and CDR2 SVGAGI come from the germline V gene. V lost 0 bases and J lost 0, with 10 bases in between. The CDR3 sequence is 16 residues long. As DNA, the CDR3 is TGTGCCAGCAGTTACTCTCGGGCAATTAGCACAGATACGCAGTATTTT. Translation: CASSYSRAISTDTQYF.

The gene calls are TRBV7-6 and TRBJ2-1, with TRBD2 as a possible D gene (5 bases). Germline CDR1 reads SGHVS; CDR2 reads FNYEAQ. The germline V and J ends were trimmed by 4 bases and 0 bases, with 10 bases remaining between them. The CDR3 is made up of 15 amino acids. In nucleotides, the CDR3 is TGTGCCAGCAGCTGGCGGGTAAACTCCTACAATGAGCAGTTCTTC. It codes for CASSWRVNSYNEQFF. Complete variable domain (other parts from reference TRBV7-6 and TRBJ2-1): GAGVSQSPRYKVTKRGQDVALRCDPISGHVSLYWYRQALGQGPEFLTYFNYEAQQDKSGLPNDRFSAERPEGSISTLTIQRTEQRDSAMYRCASSWRVNSYNEQFFGPGTRLTVL.

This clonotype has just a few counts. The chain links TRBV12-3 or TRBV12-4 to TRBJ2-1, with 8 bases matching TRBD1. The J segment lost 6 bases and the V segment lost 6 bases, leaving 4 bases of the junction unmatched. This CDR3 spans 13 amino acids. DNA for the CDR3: TGTGCCAGCAGGGAGGACAGGGTCAATGAGCAGTTCTTC. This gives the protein CASREDRVNEQFF.

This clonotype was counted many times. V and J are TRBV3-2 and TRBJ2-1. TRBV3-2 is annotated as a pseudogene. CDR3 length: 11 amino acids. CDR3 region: CASSQRNEQFF. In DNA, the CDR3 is TGTGCCAGCAGCCAAAGGAATGAGCAGTTCTTC.

As DNA, the CDR3 is TGTGCCACCAGTGATTCCGCAAAGGCCCAGGAGGGACGGGAGTGTAACACAGATACGCAGTATTTT. It is translated as CATSDSAKAQEGRECNTDTQYF. This chain joins TRBV24-1 and TRBJ2-3; possible D gene TRBD2, 6 bases. The CDR3 extends over 22 amino acids. CDR1 is KGHDR, CDR2 SFDVKD, per germline. V was clipped by 2 bases and J by 2 bases, with 31 bases between them.

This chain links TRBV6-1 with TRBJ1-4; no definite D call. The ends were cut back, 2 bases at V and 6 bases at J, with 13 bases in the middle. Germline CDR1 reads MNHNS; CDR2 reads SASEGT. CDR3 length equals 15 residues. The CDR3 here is CASSEMREVHEKLFF. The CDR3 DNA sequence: TGTGCCAGCAGTGAAATGAGGGAGGTCCATGAAAAACTGTTTTTT.

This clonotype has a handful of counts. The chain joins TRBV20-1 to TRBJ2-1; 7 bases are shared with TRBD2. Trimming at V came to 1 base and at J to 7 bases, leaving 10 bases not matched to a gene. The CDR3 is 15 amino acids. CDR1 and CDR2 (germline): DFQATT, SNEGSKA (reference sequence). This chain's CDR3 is CSARASGRGYNEQFF. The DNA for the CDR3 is TGCAGTGCTAGAGCTAGCGGAAGGGGTTATAATGAGCAGTTCTTC.

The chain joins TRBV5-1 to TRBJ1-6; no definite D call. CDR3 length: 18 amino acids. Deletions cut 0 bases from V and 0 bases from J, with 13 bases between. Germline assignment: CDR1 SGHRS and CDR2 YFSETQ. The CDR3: CASSLEARTSSYNSPLHF. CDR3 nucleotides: TGCGCCAGCAGCTTGGAGGCCAGGACGAGCTCCTATAATTCACCCCTCCACTTT.

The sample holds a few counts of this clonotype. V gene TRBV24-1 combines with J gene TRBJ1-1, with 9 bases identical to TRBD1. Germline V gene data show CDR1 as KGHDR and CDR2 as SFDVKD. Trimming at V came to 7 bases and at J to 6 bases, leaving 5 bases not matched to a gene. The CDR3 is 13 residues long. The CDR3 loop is CATRDRGSPEAFF. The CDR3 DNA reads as TGTGCCACCAGGGACAGGGGCTCGCCTGAAGCTTTCTTT.

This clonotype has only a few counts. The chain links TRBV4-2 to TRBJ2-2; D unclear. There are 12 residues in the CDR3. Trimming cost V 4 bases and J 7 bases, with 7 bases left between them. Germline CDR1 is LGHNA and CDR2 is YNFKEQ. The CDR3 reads CASSLGHGELFF. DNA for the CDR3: TGTGCCAGCAGCCTCGGGCACGGGGAGCTGTTTTTT.

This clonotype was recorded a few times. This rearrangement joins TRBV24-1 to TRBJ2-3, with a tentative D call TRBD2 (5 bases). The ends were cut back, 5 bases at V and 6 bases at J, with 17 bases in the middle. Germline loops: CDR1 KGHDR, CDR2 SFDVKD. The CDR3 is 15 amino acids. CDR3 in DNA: TGTGCCACCAGTGGCTCCCGGGAAGTCATCGATACGCAGTATTTT. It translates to CATSGSREVIDTQYF.

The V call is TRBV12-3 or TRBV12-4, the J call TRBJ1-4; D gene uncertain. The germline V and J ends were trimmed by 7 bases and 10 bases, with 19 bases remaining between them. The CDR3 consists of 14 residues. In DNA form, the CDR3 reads TGTGCCAGCACCCCCCAGACGGACGGTAGAAAACTGTTTTTT. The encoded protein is CASTPQTDGRKLFF.

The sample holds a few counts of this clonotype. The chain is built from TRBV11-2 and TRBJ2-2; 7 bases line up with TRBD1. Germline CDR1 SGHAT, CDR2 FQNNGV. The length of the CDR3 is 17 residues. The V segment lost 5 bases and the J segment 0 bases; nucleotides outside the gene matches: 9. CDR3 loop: CASSPGPDRTNTGELFF. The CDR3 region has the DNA TGTGCCAGCAGCCCAGGTCCGGACAGGACGAACACCGGGGAGCTGTTTTTT.

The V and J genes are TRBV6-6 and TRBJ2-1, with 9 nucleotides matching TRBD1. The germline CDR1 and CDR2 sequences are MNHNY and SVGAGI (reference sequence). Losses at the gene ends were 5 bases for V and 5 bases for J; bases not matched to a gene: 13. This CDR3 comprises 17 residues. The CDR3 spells CASSAKPRTGVHNEQFF. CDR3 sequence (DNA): TGTGCCAGCAGTGCTAAACCCCGGACAGGGGTACACAATGAGCAGTTCTTC.

Here the CDR3 reads CASSPSGDTEAFF. The CDR3 coding sequence is TGTGCCAGCAGCCCCTCAGGGGACACTGAAGCTTTCTTT. V gene TRBV5-4 combines with J gene TRBJ1-1, with D possibly matching TRBD1 (6 bases). The CDR3 contains 13 residues. Trimming cost V 4 bases and J 3 bases, with 10 bases left between them. Germline CDR1 is SGHNT and CDR2 is YYREEE (reference sequence).

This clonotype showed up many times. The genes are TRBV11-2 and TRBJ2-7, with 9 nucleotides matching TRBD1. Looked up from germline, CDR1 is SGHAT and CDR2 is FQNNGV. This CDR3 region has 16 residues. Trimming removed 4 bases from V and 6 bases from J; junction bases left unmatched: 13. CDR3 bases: TGTGCCAGCAGCTCCGAGCCCGGGACAGGGTACCGCGAGCAGTACTTC. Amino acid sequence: CASSSEPGTGYREQYF. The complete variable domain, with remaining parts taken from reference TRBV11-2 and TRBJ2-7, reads EAGVAQSPRYKIIEKRQSVAFWCNPISGHATLYWYQQILGQGPKLLIQFQNNGVVDDSQLPKDRFSAERLKGVDSTLKIQPAKLEDSAVYLCASSSEPGTGYREQYFGPGTRLTVT.

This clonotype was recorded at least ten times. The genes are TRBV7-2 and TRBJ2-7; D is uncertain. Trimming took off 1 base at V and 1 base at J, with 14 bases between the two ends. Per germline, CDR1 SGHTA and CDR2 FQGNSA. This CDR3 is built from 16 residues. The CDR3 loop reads CASSLGTWYQSYEQYF. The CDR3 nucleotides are TGTGCCAGCAGCTTAGGTACGTGGTACCAATCCTACGAGCAGTACTTC.

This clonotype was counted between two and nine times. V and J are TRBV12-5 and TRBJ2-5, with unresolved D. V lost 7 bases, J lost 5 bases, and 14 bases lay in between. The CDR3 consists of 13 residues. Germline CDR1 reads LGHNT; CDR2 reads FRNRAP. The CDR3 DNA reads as TGTGCTAGTGCTAAGATACACGCCGAGACCCAGTACTTC. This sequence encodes CASAKIHAETQYF.

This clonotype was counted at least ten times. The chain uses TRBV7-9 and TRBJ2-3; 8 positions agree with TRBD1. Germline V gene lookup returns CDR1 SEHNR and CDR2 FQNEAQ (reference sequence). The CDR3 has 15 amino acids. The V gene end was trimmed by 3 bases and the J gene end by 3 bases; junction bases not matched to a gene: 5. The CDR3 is CASSLTGAGTDTQYF. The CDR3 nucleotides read TGTGCCAGCAGCTTGACAGGGGCCGGTACAGATACGCAGTATTTT. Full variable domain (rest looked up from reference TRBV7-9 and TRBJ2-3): DTGVSQNPRHKITKRGQNVTFRCDPISEHNRLYWYRQTLGQGPEFLTYFQNEAQLEKSRLLSDRFSAERPKGSFSTLEIQRTEQGDSAMYLCASSLTGAGTDTQYFGPGTRLTVL.

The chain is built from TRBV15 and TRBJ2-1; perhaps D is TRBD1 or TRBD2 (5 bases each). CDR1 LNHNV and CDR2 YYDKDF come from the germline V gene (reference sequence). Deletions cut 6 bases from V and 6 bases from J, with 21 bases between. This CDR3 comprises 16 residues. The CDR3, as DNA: TGTGCCACCAGGGCACGGGACCCATACGGGGCCAATGAGCAGTTCTTC. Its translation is CATRARDPYGANEQFF.

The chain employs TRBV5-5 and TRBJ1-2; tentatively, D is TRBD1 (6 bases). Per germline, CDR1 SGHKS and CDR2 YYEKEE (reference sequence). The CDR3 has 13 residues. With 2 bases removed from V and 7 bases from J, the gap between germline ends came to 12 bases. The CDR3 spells CASSLQGIPGYTF. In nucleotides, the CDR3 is TGTGCCAGCAGCTTACAGGGCATTCCTGGCTACACCTTC.

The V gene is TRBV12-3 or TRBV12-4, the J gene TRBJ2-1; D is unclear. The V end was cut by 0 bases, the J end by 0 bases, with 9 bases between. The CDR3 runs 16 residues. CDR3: CASSLAGRSSYNEQFF. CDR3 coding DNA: TGTGCCAGCAGTTTAGCAGGCCGGAGCTCCTACAATGAGCAGTTCTTC.

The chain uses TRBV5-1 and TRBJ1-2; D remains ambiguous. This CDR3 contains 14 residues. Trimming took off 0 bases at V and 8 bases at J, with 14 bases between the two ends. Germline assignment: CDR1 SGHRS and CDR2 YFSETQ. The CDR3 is CASSLATLHGGYTF. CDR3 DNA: TGCGCCAGCAGCTTGGCGACACTTCACGGCGGCTACACCTTC.

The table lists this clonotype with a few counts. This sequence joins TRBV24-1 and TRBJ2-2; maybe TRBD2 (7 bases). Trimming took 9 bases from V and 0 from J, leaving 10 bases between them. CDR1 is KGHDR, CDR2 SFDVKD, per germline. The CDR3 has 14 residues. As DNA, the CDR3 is TGTGCCACCTCGGGGGGCACGAACACCGGGGAGCTGTTTTTT. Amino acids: CATSGGTNTGELFF.

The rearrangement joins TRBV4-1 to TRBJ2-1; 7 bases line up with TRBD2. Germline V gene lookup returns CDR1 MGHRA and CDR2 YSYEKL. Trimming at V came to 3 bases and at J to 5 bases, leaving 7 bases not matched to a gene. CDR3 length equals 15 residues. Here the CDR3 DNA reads TGCGCCAGCAGCCACCTGGGACTACCCGACAATGAGCAGTTCTTC. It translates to CASSHLGLPDNEQFF.

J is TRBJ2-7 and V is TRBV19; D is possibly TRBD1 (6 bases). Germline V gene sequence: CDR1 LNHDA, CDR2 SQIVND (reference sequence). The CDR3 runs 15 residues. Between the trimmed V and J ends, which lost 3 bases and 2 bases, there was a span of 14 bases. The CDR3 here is CASSIVAGAAYEQYF. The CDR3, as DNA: TGTGCCAGTAGTATCGTGGCAGGGGCGGCCTACGAGCAGTACTTC.